The 21 T cell receptor beta chains listed next were all sequenced from one sample in a study of T cells in Graves' hyperthyroidism and ophthalmopathy. TCR beta CDR3 regions were amplified from RNA transcripts. First-round RT-PCR with HTBI primers amplified the TCR CDR3 region. TCRdb re-analysed the multiplex PCR reads in MiXCR, keeping a single row per CDR3 protein. The table includes 600,000 or so distinct CDR3 sequences, roughly 17% detected once. The sequencing input was blood. The receptors shown here come from a woman aged 25 to 39 with Graves' hyperthyroidism.

As concerns this clonotype: A much larger clone is a single base away; this may be a read error. This chain links TRBV11-2 with TRBJ1-1; 8 nucleotides line up with TRBD1. The CDR3 sequence is 12 residues long. The germline gives CDR1 SGHAT, CDR2 FQNNGV. DNA of the CDR3: TGTGTCAGCAGCCCAGGGGGCGATGAAGCTTTCTTT. This encodes CVSSPGGDEAFF. Using reference TRBV11-2 and TRBJ1-1 for the parts outside the CDR3, the full variable domain is EAGVAQSPRYKIIEKRQSVAFWCNPISGHATLYWYQQILGQGPKLLIQFQNNGVVDDSQLPKDRFSAERLKGVDSTLKIQPAKLEDSAVYLCVSSPGGDEAFFGQGTRLTVV.

Only a few counts were recorded for this clonotype. The V gene is TRBV6-1, the J gene TRBJ2-3; the D is unclear. The CDR3 extends over 16 amino acids. Trimming took off 2 bases at V and 0 bases at J, with 12 bases between the two ends. CDR1 and CDR2 (germline): MNHNS, SASEGT. DNA of the CDR3: TGTGCCAGCAGTGAACGCGTCGGAACTAGCACAGATACGCAGTATTTT. Amino acid sequence: CASSERVGTSTDTQYF.

There are many counts of this clonotype. The chain combines TRBV24-1 with TRBJ2-7, with D possibly matching TRBD2 (6 bases). V lost 0 bases, J lost 0 bases, and 14 bases lay in between. The CDR3 length is 17 residues. CDR1 and CDR2 (germline): KGHDR, SFDVKD. The CDR3: CATSDLDRGTGSYEQYF. The CDR3 DNA is TGTGCCACCAGTGATTTGGATCGCGGGACCGGCTCCTACGAGCAGTACTTC.

This clonotype was seen many times. V usage is TRBV11-2 and J usage is TRBJ2-5; 9 bases line up with TRBD1. The junction had 8 bases not matched to a gene; V was cut back by 5 bases and J by 10 bases. The CDR3 covers 13 residues. Germline CDR1 is SGHAT and CDR2 is FQNNGV. CDR3 coding DNA: TGTGCCAGCAGCGGACGACAGGGGGAATTCCAGTACTTC. The encoded protein is CASSGRQGEFQYF.

For the CDR3, the DNA is TGTGCCAGCAGACTAGGGACAGGGGGCGAGACCCAGTACTTC. This gives the protein CASRLGTGGETQYF. This chain connects TRBV6-1 to TRBJ2-5; 12 bases map to TRBD1. V shed 6 bases and J 5 bases; nucleotides not matched to a gene: 4. In germline, CDR1 is MNHNS, CDR2 SASEGT. The CDR3 contains 14 residues.

Regarding this clonotype: This may be a read error, as it is one base from a much larger clone. The rearrangement links TRBV28 to TRBJ1-2; D not certain. The CDR3 spans 11 residues. V dropped 8 bases and J dropped 7 bases, with 11 bases sitting between them. Germline V lookup: CDR1 MDHEN, CDR2 SYDVKM. CDR3 bases: TGTGCCAGCCTTTTCCTAGGTGGCTACACCTTC. Residues: CASLFLGGYTF.

At least ten counts were recorded for this clonotype. V and J are TRBV28 and TRBJ1-1; D is uncertain. V lost 8 bases and J 0 bases, leaving 10 bases between the germline ends. This CDR3 contains 13 residues. Looked up from germline, CDR1 is MDHEN and CDR2 is SYDVKM. The CDR3 here is CASGGELNTEAFF. CDR3 bases: TGTGCCAGCGGCGGGGAGTTGAACACTGAAGCTTTCTTT.

This clonotype came up many times. V and J are TRBV13 and TRBJ2-7; D unclear. V gave up 4 bases and J gave up 7 bases, with 11 bases separating them. Looked up from germline, CDR1 is PRHDT and CDR2 is FYEKMQ (reference sequence). The CDR3 loop spans 12 amino acids. CDR3 nucleotides: TGTGCCAGCAGCTATTACCTAGGGGAGCAGTACTTC. Protein product: CASSYYLGEQYF.

The chain has TRBV28 and TRBJ2-1; 10 nucleotides agree with TRBD2. The CDR3 loop spans 15 amino acids. Germline V gives CDR1 MDHEN, CDR2 SYDVKM. J was trimmed by 4 bases and V by 6 bases; bases with no gene match: 6. The CDR3 sequence is CASSKAGGDYNEQFF. As DNA, the CDR3 is TGTGCCAGCAGCAAAGCGGGAGGGGATTACAATGAGCAGTTCTTC.

At least ten counts were recorded for this clonotype. The chain has TRBV3-1 and TRBJ1-5; a weak D match, TRBD1 (5 bases). The ends were cut back, 0 bases at V and 6 bases at J, with 18 bases in the middle. CDR3 length: 17 residues. In germline, CDR1 is LGHDT, CDR2 YNNKEL (reference sequence). CDR3 in amino acids: CASSQDWGGETGQPQHF. CDR3 in DNA: TGTGCCAGCAGCCAAGACTGGGGGGGAGAGACCGGTCAGCCCCAGCATTTT.

With regard to this clonotype: One end of the junction varies from germline; a read error may be responsible. The V and J genes are TRBV6-2 or TRBV6-3 and TRBJ1-3; the D gene is possibly TRBD1 (5 bases). CDR3 length equals 16 residues. CDR1 and CDR2 (germline): MNHEY, SVGEGT. CDR3 amino acids: CASSWTPEFSGDTIYF. Here the CDR3 DNA reads TGTGCCAGCTCTTGGACACCGGAATTCTCTGGAGACACCATATATTTT.

This clonotype appeared a few times. The chain uses TRBV19 and TRBJ2-3; D perhaps matches TRBD2 (6 bases). From germline, CDR1 is LNHDA and CDR2 SQIVND (reference sequence). The CDR3 contains 15 residues. V shed 6 bases and J shed 1 base, with 14 bases lying between them. CDR3 in amino acids: CASRGPGLRTDTQYF. The CDR3, as DNA: TGTGCCAGTAGGGGGCCGGGACTTCGCACAGATACGCAGTATTTT.

Ten or more counts support this clonotype. The chain is built from TRBV27 and TRBJ2-3, with 11 bases that match TRBD2. J was trimmed by 0 bases and V by 6 bases; bases with no gene match: 11. Germline V CDR1 and CDR2: MNHEY, SMNVEV (reference sequence). This CDR3 has 18 amino acids. CDR3 in amino acids: CASSRLGTSGTSTDTQYF. CDR3 DNA: TGTGCCAGCAGCCGGTTAGGGACTAGCGGAACTAGCACAGATACGCAGTATTTT.

This clonotype was recorded a few times. V gene TRBV5-6 combines with J gene TRBJ1-5; TRBD1 agrees at 7 bases. Trimming took 0 bases from V and 5 from J; bases not matched to a gene: 5. The germline V gene has CDR1 SGHDT and CDR2 YYEEEE. The CDR3 sequence is 15 residues long. As DNA, the CDR3 is TGTGCCAGCAGCTTGGGGACAGGCTCTCATCAGCCCCAGCATTTT. Translating it yields CASSLGTGSHQPQHF.

This rearrangement joins TRBV20-1 to TRBJ2-4; the D is unclear. Germline V lookup: CDR1 DFQATT, CDR2 SNEGSKA (reference sequence). Deletions cut 3 bases from V and 9 bases from J, with 12 bases between. The CDR3 is 12 amino acids. CDR3 region: CSASGVSAIQYF. CDR3 bases: TGCAGTGCTAGTGGTGTGTCGGCCATTCAGTACTTC.

There are a few counts of this clonotype. This chain uses TRBV19 with TRBJ2-1, with 12 bases identical to TRBD2. V was clipped by 4 bases and J by 3 bases; unmatched bases: 1. Per germline, CDR1 LNHDA and CDR2 SQIVND (reference sequence). The CDR3 length is 15 residues. The CDR3 DNA reads TGTGCCAGTAGTAAGGGACTAGCGGGCTACAATGAGCAGTTCTTC. It translates to CASSKGLAGYNEQFF.

This clonotype came up many times. The genes are TRBV28 and TRBJ2-7, with D unresolved. V lost 10 bases to trimming and J lost 3 bases, with 16 bases between them. Germline assignment: CDR1 MDHEN and CDR2 SYDVKM. The CDR3 sequence is 13 residues long. The CDR3, as DNA: TGTGCCACGAGAAGGTCCCAACTCTACGAGCAGTACTTC. This encodes CATRRSQLYEQYF. The variable domain in full, completed from reference TRBV28 and TRBJ2-7, reads DVKVTQSSRYLVKRTGEKVFLECVQDMDHENMFWYRQDPGLGLRLIYFSYDVKMKEKGDIPEGYSVSREKKERFSLILESASTNQTSMYLCATRRSQLYEQYFGPGTRLTVT.

This clonotype was seen at least ten times. The chain joins TRBV7-2 to TRBJ2-7, with 16 bases identical to TRBD2. Unmatched junction bases numbered 6, after V lost 2 bases and J lost 8 bases. The CDR3 consists of 16 residues. The germline V gene has CDR1 SGHTA and CDR2 FQGNSA. CDR3 sequence (DNA): TGTGCCAGCAGCTTACAAGGGACTAGCGGGAGGGCCAAGCAGTACTTC. Its protein is CASSLQGTSGRAKQYF.

This clonotype was recorded a few times. The chain recombines TRBV7-9 with TRBJ2-7, with TRBD2 identical over 7 bases. This CDR3 region has 16 residues. Trimming removed 8 bases from V and 4 bases from J; junction bases left unmatched: 17. Germline V lookup: CDR1 SEHNR, CDR2 FQNEAQ (reference sequence). As DNA, the CDR3 is TGTGCCAGCGGGGGTGGCGGGAGCAATTCAGGGTACGAGCAGTACTTC. Its translation: CASGGGGSNSGYEQYF.

The table lists this clonotype with many counts. The chain employs TRBV28 and TRBJ2-6; TRBD1 agrees at 8 bases. The trim removed 5 bases at V and 0 bases at J, leaving 6 bases unmatched. The CDR3 is 17 amino acids. Germline-derived CDR1 and CDR2 are MDHEN and SYDVKM. CDR3: CASSRTGPNSGANVLTF. The CDR3 DNA sequence: TGTGCCAGCAGTCGGACAGGGCCCAACTCTGGGGCCAACGTCCTGACTTTC.

This clonotype showed up many times. The chain joins TRBV20-1 to TRBJ2-3; 8 bases match TRBD2. From germline, CDR1 is DFQATT and CDR2 SNEGSKA (reference sequence). The CDR3 consists of 15 residues. After removal of 5 bases from V and 3 bases from J, the junction contained 10 bases not matched to a gene. The chain's CDR3 is CSAPQAGGHTDTQYF. DNA of the CDR3: TGCAGTGCTCCCCAGGCGGGAGGTCATACAGATACGCAGTATTTT.